This record looks at one TCR beta chain sequence and its context. The sample belongs to a study of vaccination and CD4 T cells after COVID-19. In TCRdb, the PCR reads were re-called with MiXCR into one record per CDR3 protein. The sample records 15,000 to 20,000 distinct CDR3 sequences, 55% to 65% being singletons. CDR3 length: 13 amino acids. With V trimmed by 3 bases and J by 4 bases, 1 base remained unmatched. The germline V gene encodes CDR1 KGHSH and CDR2 LQKENI. The chain joins TRBV18 to TRBJ1-1; 8 nucleotides align to TRBD1. This sequence originates from a human donor who had recovered from COVID-19. Sequences were derived from CD4+ T cells from blood, sampled before SARS-CoV-2 vaccination. CDR3 amino acids: CASSPQGATEAFF. CDR3 sequence (DNA): TGTGCCAGCTCACCGCAGGGGGCCACTGAAGCTTTCTTT. The full variable domain, completed using reference TRBV18 and TRBJ1-1, is NAGVMQNPRHLVRRRGQEARLRCSPMKGHSHVYWYRQLPEEGLKFMVYLQKENIIDESGMPKERFSAEFPKEGPSILRIQQVVRGDSAAYFCASSPQGATEAFFGQGTRLTVV.